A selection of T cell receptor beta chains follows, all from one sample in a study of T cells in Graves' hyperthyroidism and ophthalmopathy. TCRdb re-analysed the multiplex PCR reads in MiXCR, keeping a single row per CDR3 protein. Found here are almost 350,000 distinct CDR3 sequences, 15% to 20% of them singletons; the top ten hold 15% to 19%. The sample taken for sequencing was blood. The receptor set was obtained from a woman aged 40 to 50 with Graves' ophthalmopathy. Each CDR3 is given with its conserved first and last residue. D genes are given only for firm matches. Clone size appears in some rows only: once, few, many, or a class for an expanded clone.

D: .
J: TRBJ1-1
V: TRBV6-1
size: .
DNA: TGTGCCAGCAGTCGATCGACAATGAACACTGAAGCTTTCTTT
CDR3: CASSRSTMNTEAFF

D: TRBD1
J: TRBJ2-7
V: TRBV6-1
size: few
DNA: TGTGCCAGCAGTGATCCTTGGACAGGGGGCACCTACGAGCAGTACTTC
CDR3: CASSDPWTGGTYEQYF

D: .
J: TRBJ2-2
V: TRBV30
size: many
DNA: TGTGCCTGGGGGGTTTCCGCGAACACCGGGGAGCTGTTTTTT
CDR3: CAWGVSANTGELFF

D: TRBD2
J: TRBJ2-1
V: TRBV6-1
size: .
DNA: TGTGCCAGCAGGGATATAGCGGGAGGGCCTGTAAATTCGGGTGAGCAGTTCTTC
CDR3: CASRDIAGGPVNSGEQFF

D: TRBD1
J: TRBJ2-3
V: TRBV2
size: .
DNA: TGTGCCAGCAGTGAAATTGCAGGGACAGGGTCCATCCGCACAGATACGCAGTATTTT
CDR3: CASSEIAGTGSIRTDTQYF

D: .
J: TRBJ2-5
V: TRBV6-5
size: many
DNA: TGTGCCAGCAGTTACCGTGGGGAGACCCAGTACTTC
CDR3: CASSYRGETQYF

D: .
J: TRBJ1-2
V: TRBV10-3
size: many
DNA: TGTGCCATCAGTGAGGGGCCCTCGGGGGATGGCTACACCTTC
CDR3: CAISEGPSGDGYTF

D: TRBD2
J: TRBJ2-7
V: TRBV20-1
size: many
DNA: TGCAGTGCCCGCATCGGTATCGGGACTAGCGGATACGAGCAGTACTTC
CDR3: CSARIGIGTSGYEQYF

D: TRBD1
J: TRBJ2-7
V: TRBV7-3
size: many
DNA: TGTGCCAGCAGCCAACGGGACAGCTACGAGCAGTACTTC
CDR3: CASSQRDSYEQYF

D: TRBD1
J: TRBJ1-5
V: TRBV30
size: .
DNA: TGTGCCTGGGGACAGGGCAGCAATCAGCCCCAGCATTTT
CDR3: CAWGQGSNQPQHF

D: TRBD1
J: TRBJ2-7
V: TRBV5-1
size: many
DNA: TGCGCCAGCAGCTTGGTGCGGACAGGCTACGAGCAGTACTTC
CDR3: CASSLVRTGYEQYF

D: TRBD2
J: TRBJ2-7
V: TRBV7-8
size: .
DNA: TGTGCCAGCAGCTTGTACCTAGCGGGAGGGTTTTCATCCTACGAGCAGTACTTC
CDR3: CASSLYLAGGFSSYEQYF

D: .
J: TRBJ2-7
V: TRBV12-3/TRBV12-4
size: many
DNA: TGTGCCAGCCGTCGGGACCGTTCCTCCTACGAGCAGTACTTC
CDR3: CASRRDRSSYEQYF

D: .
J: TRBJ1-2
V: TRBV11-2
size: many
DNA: TGTGCCAGCAGCTTCAGCAACCCGGTGTATGGCTACACCTTC
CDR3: CASSFSNPVYGYTF

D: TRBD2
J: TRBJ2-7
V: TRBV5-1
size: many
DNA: TGCGCCAGCAGCCCGGGACTAGCGATTGACGAGCAGTACTTC
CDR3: CASSPGLAIDEQYF

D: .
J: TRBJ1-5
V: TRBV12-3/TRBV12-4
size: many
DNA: TGTGCCAGCAGTTTCGGGGAAAGACAGCCCCAGCATTTT
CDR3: CASSFGERQPQHF

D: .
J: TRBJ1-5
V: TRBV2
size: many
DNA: TGTGCCAGCAGTGAACGGGCAGGGAAGAAGCATTTT
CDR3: CASSERAGKKHF

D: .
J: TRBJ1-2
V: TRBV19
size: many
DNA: TGTGCCAGCAAACTTCAATCCAGGGATGGCTACACCTTC
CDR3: CASKLQSRDGYTF

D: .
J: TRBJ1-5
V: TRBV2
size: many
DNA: TGTGCCAGCAGTGTCGTGGGGGGCAGCAATCAGCCCCAGCATTTT
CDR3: CASSVVGGSNQPQHF

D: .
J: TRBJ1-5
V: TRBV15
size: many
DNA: TGTGCCACCAGCAGAGATGCCCAGGGGTGGCAGCCCCAGCATTTT
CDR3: CATSRDAQGWQPQHF

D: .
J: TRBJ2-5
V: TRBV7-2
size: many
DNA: TGTGCCAGCAGCTTAGTAGGTGGGGGGCTTGGTAGGGCCCAGTACTTC
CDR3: CASSLVGGGLGRAQYF

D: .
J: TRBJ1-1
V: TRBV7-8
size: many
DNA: TGTGCCAGCAGCTTAATAGGAGGGGACACTGAAGCTTTCTTT
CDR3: CASSLIGGDTEAFF

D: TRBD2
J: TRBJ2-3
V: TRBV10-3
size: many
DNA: TGTGCCATCAGGATAGCGGGAGGAACAGATACGCAGTATTTT
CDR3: CAIRIAGGTDTQYF

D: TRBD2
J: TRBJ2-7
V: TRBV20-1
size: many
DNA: TGCAGTGCTAGGGGGGAGGGGAGGACTGAGGAGCAGTACTTC
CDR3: CSARGEGRTEEQYF

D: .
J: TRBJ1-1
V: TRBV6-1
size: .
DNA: TGTGCCAGCAGTGCACAGTGGGCGGACTCGAACACTGAAGCTTTCTTT
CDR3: CASSAQWADSNTEAFF

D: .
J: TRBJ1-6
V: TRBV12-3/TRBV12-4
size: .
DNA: TGTGCCAGCAGTTTAGCTACAGGGATCCATTCACCCCTCCACTTT
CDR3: CASSLATGIHSPLHF